The 24 T cell receptor beta chains presented below share a single source sample, sequenced in a study of cytomegalovirus exposure and HLA in healthy donors. Amplification used 60 Vbeta primers and 13 Jbeta primers. Assay used: immunoSEQ multiplex PCR; TCRdb lists only in-frame clones, some missing. In the table there are hundreds of thousands of clones, around 84% of which are singletons. The source material was PBMCs. All receptors come from a girl aged 2 to 9 in good health and CMV-seronegative.

In DNA, the CDR3 is TGTGCCATCCGGGACAGCGCTTTTAGCACAGATACGCAGTATTTT. Translated, it gives CAIRDSAFSTDTQYF. The rearrangement uses TRBV27 and TRBJ2-3, with 7 bases identical to TRBD1. CDR3 length: 15 amino acids. V gave up 10 bases and J gave up 0 bases; unmatched junction bases: 10. Germline CDR1 and CDR2: MNHEY and SMNVEV (reference sequence).

The chain uses TRBV27 and TRBJ2-7; D might be TRBD1 (6 bases). This CDR3 contains 13 residues. V shed 8 bases and J shed 3 bases, with 14 bases lying between them. CDR1 is MNHEY, CDR2 SMNVEV, per germline (reference sequence). CDR3 DNA sequence: TGTGCCAGCGGCAGGGGCTCCTTCTACGAGCAGTACTTC. Protein sequence: CASGRGSFYEQYF.

The rearrangement uses TRBV9 and TRBJ1-1; TRBD1 agrees at 7 bases. V shed 4 bases and J 1 base; nucleotides not matched to a gene: 7. The CDR3 totals 15 residues. Germline-derived CDR1 and CDR2 are SGDLS and YYNGEE. This CDR3 is CASSPWDSANTEAFF. As DNA, the CDR3 is TGTGCCAGCAGCCCCTGGGACAGCGCGAACACTGAAGCTTTCTTT.

This sequence joins TRBV9 and TRBJ2-2; perhaps TRBD2 as D (5 bases). The CDR3 length is 16 residues. Germline loops: CDR1 SGDLS, CDR2 YYNGEE. The ends were cut back, 1 base at V and 1 base at J, with 11 bases in the middle. CDR3 in amino acids: CASSVTGVRNTGELFF. In DNA form, the CDR3 reads TGTGCCAGCAGCGTAACCGGGGTAAGGAACACCGGGGAGCTGTTTTTT.

The chain joins TRBV19 to TRBJ1-5; unclear D gene. The CDR3 contains 14 residues. V lost 6 bases to trimming and J lost 1 base, with 10 bases between them. Germline CDR1 reads LNHDA; CDR2 reads SQIVND (reference sequence). The DNA for the CDR3 is TGTGCCAGTAGATTCGCCAGGAGCAATCAGCCCCAGCATTTT. The encoded protein is CASRFARSNQPQHF.

The chain carries TRBV5-1 and TRBJ2-3; possibly TRBD2 for D (7 bases). The germline V gene encodes CDR1 SGHRS and CDR2 YFSETQ. This CDR3 has 16 amino acids. Deletions cut 0 bases from V and 8 bases from J, with 19 bases between. The DNA for the CDR3 is TGCGCCAGCAGCTTGGCGGGGGGCGCAGAGGGGGGTACGCAGTATTTT. This sequence encodes CASSLAGGAEGGTQYF.

The V gene is TRBV25-1, the J gene TRBJ1-1; TRBD1 agrees at 7 bases. V was clipped by 6 bases and J by 4 bases; unmatched bases: 11. CDR3 size: 15 residues. Germline CDR1 and CDR2: MGHDK and SYGVNS. The CDR3 sequence: CASSRNRQGLTEAFF. CDR3 DNA: TGTGCCAGCAGCCGCAATCGACAGGGCCTCACTGAAGCTTTCTTT.

This chain joins TRBV7-6 and TRBJ2-7, with TRBD1 matching 7 bases. Trimming removed 3 bases from V and 0 bases from J; junction bases left unmatched: 2. The CDR3 has 14 residues. Germline V gene data show CDR1 as SGHVS and CDR2 as FNYEAQ. CDR3 loop: CASSLAGGSYEQYF. CDR3 DNA: TGTGCCAGCAGCTTGGCAGGGGGCTCCTACGAGCAGTACTTC.

This chain connects TRBV5-4 to TRBJ2-1; TRBD2 might be the D (7 bases). Germline V CDR1 and CDR2: SGHNT, YYREEE (reference sequence). CDR3 length: 13 residues. Trimming took 1 base from V and 8 from J, leaving 10 bases between them. The CDR3: CASSLWGGDEQFF. The DNA of the CDR3 is TGTGCCAGCAGCTTGTGGGGGGGCGATGAGCAGTTCTTC.

The chain combines TRBV2 with TRBJ2-5; perhaps TRBD2 as D (6 bases). The V and J ends lost 7 bases and 5 bases respectively, with 23 bases between them. Germline V gene lookup returns CDR1 SNHLY and CDR2 FYNNEI. This CDR3 region has 16 residues. Written as DNA, the CDR3 is TGTGCCAGCAACGGTCTAGCGTTAACCCGGGGGGAGACCCAGTACTTC. Encoded protein: CASNGLALTRGETQYF.

V usage is TRBV5-1 and J usage is TRBJ1-2; 7 bases align to TRBD1. The germline CDR1 and CDR2 sequences are SGHRS and YFSETQ. The CDR3 consists of 16 residues. Unmatched junction bases numbered 10, after V lost 0 bases and J lost 5 bases. As DNA, the CDR3 is TGCGCCAGCAGCTTGGGGCTGGGACAGCTTTCATATGGCTACACCTTC. It encodes CASSLGLGQLSYGYTF.

The chain is built from TRBV5-1 and TRBJ2-7; 7 bases line up with TRBD2. The CDR3 loop spans 15 amino acids. V was pared by 1 base and J by 4 bases, with 8 bases of the junction left unmatched. The germline gives CDR1 SGHRS, CDR2 YFSETQ. The CDR3: CASSLQVGGPYEQYF. CDR3 in DNA: TGCGCCAGCAGCTTGCAAGTGGGAGGGCCATACGAGCAGTACTTC.

This clone was picked up a small number of times. This chain connects TRBV4-1 to TRBJ2-4; perhaps TRBD1 as D (6 bases). The V gene's germline CDR1 is MGHRA and CDR2 YSYEKL. V dropped 0 bases and J dropped 8 bases, with 17 bases sitting between them. The CDR3 spans 16 residues. CDR3 amino acids: CASSQEDNRVVDIQYF. CDR3 DNA: TGCGCCAGCAGCCAAGAAGATAACAGGGTGGTCGACATTCAGTACTTC.

As regards this clone: One junction end disagrees with the germline gene, perhaps due to a read error. V usage is TRBV5-1 and J usage is TRBJ2-2; 8 nucleotides agree with TRBD2. This CDR3 region has 16 residues. Germline CDR1 is SGHRS and CDR2 is YFSETQ. The CDR3 region has the DNA TGCGCCGGCAGCTTTACGGGAGGGCCGAACACCGGGGAGCTGTTTTTT. As protein: CAGSFTGGPNTGELFF.

The V gene is TRBV27, the J gene TRBJ2-1, with TRBD1 as a possible D gene (5 bases). Trimming stripped 2 bases from V and 8 bases from J, with 10 bases between. The CDR3 has 13 amino acids. In germline, CDR1 is MNHEY, CDR2 SMNVEV (reference sequence). CDR3 sequence: CASSLNRFHEQFF. In nucleotides, the CDR3 is TGTGCCAGCAGTTTAAACAGGTTCCATGAGCAGTTCTTC.

The table lists this clone with a count of one. The chain is built from TRBV11-2 and TRBJ2-3; no clear D. V lost 3 bases, J lost 6 bases, and 4 bases lay in between. This CDR3 has 11 amino acids. Germline assignment: CDR1 SGHAT and CDR2 FQNNGV. CDR3 residues: CASSFSDTQYF. The CDR3 coding sequence is TGTGCCAGCAGCTTTAGTGATACGCAGTATTTT.

The J gene is TRBJ2-7, the V gene TRBV13; 8 nucleotides align to TRBD2. This CDR3 is built from 18 residues. Germline trimming cut 2 bases from V and 3 bases from J; bases unmatched to any gene: 15. Per the germline V gene, CDR1 is PRHDT and CDR2 is FYEKMQ (reference sequence). The CDR3 loop is CASSLRGYGLSGSYEQYF. The CDR3 DNA is TGTGCCAGCAGCTTACGGGGGTATGGTCTGAGCGGGAGCTACGAGCAGTACTTC. The variable domain in full, completed from reference TRBV13 and TRBJ2-7, reads AAGVIQSPRHLIKEKRETATLKCYPIPRHDTVYWYQQGPGQDPQFLISFYEKMQSDKGSIPDRFSAQQFSDYHSELNMSSLELGDSALYFCASSLRGYGLSGSYEQYFGPGTRLTVT.

V usage is TRBV4-2 and J usage is TRBJ2-3; tentative D call: TRBD2 (6 bases). Trimming removed 0 bases at V and 1 base at J, with 8 bases between. This CDR3 region has 15 residues. Germline V gene sequence: CDR1 LGHNA, CDR2 YNFKEQ. The CDR3 sequence: CASSQEPGGTDTQYF. CDR3 sequence (DNA): TGTGCCAGCAGCCAAGAACCGGGGGGCACAGATACGCAGTATTTT.

This clone has just a few counts. This rearrangement joins TRBV6-5 to TRBJ2-3, with D perhaps matching TRBD2 (6 bases). Germline CDR1 and CDR2: MNHEY and SVGAGI. The V end was cut by 3 bases, the J end by 4 bases, with 14 bases between. The CDR3 has 15 residues. CDR3 sequence reads: CASSYAGPEADTQYF. For the CDR3, the DNA is TGTGCCAGCAGTTATGCGGGGCCCGAGGCAGATACGCAGTATTTT.

This chain uses TRBV27 with TRBJ1-2; a possible D gene is TRBD1 (6 bases). The germline V gene has CDR1 MNHEY and CDR2 SMNVEV (reference sequence). The V and J ends lost 3 bases and 14 bases respectively, with 22 bases between them. CDR3 size: 14 residues. CDR3 nucleotide sequence: TGTGCCAGCAGTTTTGCAGGGGACGGGATATGGAAGACCTTC. This encodes CASSFAGDGIWKTF.

As to this clone: Other DNA sequences in this sample translate to the same CDR3. The chain has TRBV5-1 and TRBJ2-2, with a weak D call TRBD1 (6 bases). Trimming shortened V by 4 bases and J by 0 bases, and 10 bases separated the two germline ends. CDR1 and CDR2 from the germline V gene are SGHRS and YFSETQ. This CDR3 has 15 residues. The CDR3 loop is CASSLGGTNTGELFF. The CDR3 region has the DNA TGCGCCAGCAGCCTAGGGGGTACGAACACCGGGGAGCTGTTTTTT.

V usage is TRBV6-5 and J usage is TRBJ2-6; D call uncertain. CDR1 is MNHEY, CDR2 SVGAGI, per germline. CDR3 length: 13 amino acids. Trimming left V 8 bases short and J 0 bases short, with 5 bases between. CDR3 region: CASGISGANVLTF. In nucleotides, the CDR3 is TGTGCCAGCGGCATCTCTGGGGCCAACGTCCTGACTTTC.

The rearrangement joins TRBV30 to TRBJ2-5, with D possibly matching TRBD2 (6 bases). Germline V CDR1 and CDR2: GTSNPN, SVGIG (reference sequence). The CDR3 runs 13 residues. V lost 0 bases to trimming and J lost 3 bases, with 8 bases between them. The CDR3 sequence: CAWSVGGKETQYF. DNA of the CDR3: TGTGCCTGGAGTGTCGGAGGGAAAGAGACCCAGTACTTC.

The J gene is TRBJ2-5, the V gene TRBV5-4; D gene uncertain. CDR3 length equals 15 residues. The ends were cut back, 4 bases at V and 5 bases at J, with 18 bases in the middle. Germline V gives CDR1 SGHNT, CDR2 YYREEE (reference sequence). The CDR3 sequence: CASSPDKILTETQYF. The CDR3 nucleotides read TGTGCCAGCAGCCCAGACAAGATACTCACGGAGACCCAGTACTTC.